This entry lists 18 T cell receptor beta chains sequenced from one sample in a study of blood T cell repertoires in COVID-19. The method was immunoSEQ multiplex PCR; TCRdb's version includes in-frame clones alone and lacks a portion of them. Altogether around 140,000 clones are present, around 86% being singletons, with the ten largest covering approximately 8%. Source material: peripheral blood. The receptors derive from a human donor in a cohort sampled during active COVID-19.

A single count supports this clone. The chain has TRBV9 and TRBJ2-7; TRBD1 matches at 11 bases. In germline, CDR1 is SGDLS, CDR2 YYNGEE. The CDR3 is made up of 15 amino acids. With V trimmed by 4 bases and J by 6 bases, 9 bases remained unmatched. The CDR3 coding sequence is TGTGCCAGCAGCCCCCGGACAGGGGGCGTGGGCGAGCAGTACTTC. Its translation: CASSPRTGGVGEQYF.

V is TRBV27 and J is TRBJ2-5; the D gene is possibly TRBD2 (6 bases). CDR1 and CDR2 (germline): MNHEY, SMNVEV (reference sequence). V was pared by 8 bases and J by 5 bases, with 36 bases between. The CDR3 totals 20 residues. The CDR3 loop is CASPRRLDLPGGFRGETQYF. Written as DNA, the CDR3 is TGTGCCAGCCCCCGTCGATTGGACCTGCCCGGGGGATTCCGGGGTGAGACCCAGTACTTC.

The V gene is TRBV29-1, the J gene TRBJ1-5, with D perhaps TRBD1 (6 bases). V shed 6 bases and J shed 3 bases, with 12 bases lying between them. The V gene's germline CDR1 is SQVTM and CDR2 ANQGSEA. This CDR3 contains 13 residues. The CDR3 nucleotides are TGCAGCGTCAGCCGGGACACCAATCAGCCCCAGCATTTT. As protein: CSVSRDTNQPQHF.

This chain uses TRBV25-1 with TRBJ2-7; D perhaps matches TRBD2 (6 bases). Trimming removed 7 bases at V and 0 bases at J, with 13 bases between. Germline V gene sequence: CDR1 MGHDK, CDR2 SYGVNS. The CDR3 sequence is 14 residues long. The CDR3 sequence is CASNRRGSSYEQYF. For the CDR3, the DNA is TGTGCCAGCAACCGCCGGGGGAGCTCCTACGAGCAGTACTTC.

The chain recombines TRBV11-2 with TRBJ1-2; 7 bases agree with TRBD1. The CDR3 is made up of 15 amino acids. Germline V gene lookup returns CDR1 SGHAT and CDR2 FQNNGV. V shed 1 base, J shed 4 bases, and the junction held 6 bases outside the gene matches. The CDR3 sequence is CASSLGGQPSYGYTF. As DNA, the CDR3 is TGTGCCAGCAGCTTAGGGGGACAGCCTTCCTATGGCTACACCTTC. The complete variable domain, with remaining parts taken from reference TRBV11-2 and TRBJ1-2, reads EAGVAQSPRYKIIEKRQSVAFWCNPISGHATLYWYQQILGQGPKLLIQFQNNGVVDDSQLPKDRFSAERLKGVDSTLKIQPAKLEDSAVYLCASSLGGQPSYGYTFGSGTRLTVV.

The chain employs TRBV5-1 and TRBJ2-7; 7 nucleotides agree with TRBD1. V lost 3 bases to trimming and J lost 4 bases; unmatched junction nucleotides: 1. Per the germline V gene, CDR1 is SGHRS and CDR2 is YFSETQ. The CDR3 consists of 12 residues. As DNA, the CDR3 is TGCGCCAGCAGCTCACAGGGGTACGAGCAGTACTTC. This encodes CASSSQGYEQYF.

The J gene is TRBJ2-3, the V gene TRBV6-5; TRBD1 matches 9 bases. V dropped 0 bases and J dropped 4; count of bases not matched to a gene: 2. Germline V gene lookup returns CDR1 MNHEY and CDR2 SVGAGI. The CDR3 consists of 15 residues. CDR3 nucleotide sequence: TGTGCCAGCAGTTACTCCGGGACAGGGCCAGATACGCAGTATTTT. This codes for CASSYSGTGPDTQYF.

The chain employs TRBV29-1 and TRBJ2-1; maybe TRBD2 (6 bases). Germline V CDR1 and CDR2: SQVTM, ANQGSEA. Trimming removed 4 bases from V and 3 bases from J, with 13 bases in between. The CDR3 runs 14 residues. The CDR3 region is CSVARGAGYNEQFF. The CDR3 region has the DNA TGCAGCGTTGCACGCGGGGCGGGCTACAATGAGCAGTTCTTC.

This chain joins TRBV28 and TRBJ2-7; D gene unclear. V gave up 2 bases and J gave up 0 bases, with 8 bases separating them. Germline loops: CDR1 MDHEN, CDR2 SYDVKM. The CDR3 spans 14 residues. The CDR3 sequence is CASSLVGSSYEQYF. Here the CDR3 DNA reads TGTGCCAGCAGTTTAGTGGGCAGCTCCTACGAGCAGTACTTC.

The chain uses TRBV5-5 and TRBJ2-7; D may be TRBD1 (5 bases). Germline V CDR1 and CDR2: SGHKS, YYEKEE (reference sequence). Trimming pared 4 bases from V and 6 bases from J, leaving 11 bases between. The CDR3 totals 12 residues. The CDR3 reads CASSIQEFEQYF. The CDR3 DNA reads TGTGCCAGCAGCATACAGGAATTCGAGCAGTACTTC.

The chain couples TRBV4-1 to TRBJ1-2; 11 nucleotides align to TRBD1. The length of the CDR3 is 22 residues. Germline lookup yields CDR1 MGHRA and CDR2 YSYEKL. Trimming cost V 9 bases and J 3 bases; bases outside gene matches: 30. DNA of the CDR3: TGCGCCAGTCCTGGGGAAAGCCAAGACGGCAGAACGCCGGGACAGGGGGACTATGGCTACACCTTC. The encoded protein is CASPGESQDGRTPGQGDYGYTF.

The chain joins TRBV5-1 to TRBJ1-4, with D unresolved. Trimming shortened V by 0 bases and J by 5 bases, and 11 bases separated the two germline ends. The CDR3 extends over 15 amino acids. Germline V gives CDR1 SGHRS, CDR2 YFSETQ. The CDR3 spells CASSLAGNNNEKLFF. CDR3 DNA: TGCGCCAGCAGCTTGGCCGGGAATAACAATGAAAAACTGTTTTTT.

As DNA, the CDR3 is TGTGCCAGCAGCTTATCGGACAGGGTCGCATCGGGAAAACTGTTTTTT. Translation gives CASSLSDRVASGKLFF. The chain couples TRBV7-6 to TRBJ1-4; 8 bases are a match to TRBD1. V was clipped by 2 bases and J by 10 bases; unmatched bases: 12. The CDR3 has 16 amino acids. The germline V gene encodes CDR1 SGHVS and CDR2 FNYEAQ.

The V gene is TRBV27, the J gene TRBJ2-2, with D perhaps TRBD2 (5 bases). CDR3 length: 16 residues. Looked up from germline, CDR1 is MNHEY and CDR2 is SMNVEV (reference sequence). V lost 5 bases, J lost 5 bases, and 18 bases lay in between. In DNA, the CDR3 is TGTGCCAGCAGTACTAACAGCGGACGAATTACCGGGGAGCTGTTTTTT. Its translation: CASSTNSGRITGELFF.

This sequence joins TRBV7-9 and TRBJ1-1; 7 bases agree with TRBD1. The V segment lost 5 bases and the J segment 2 bases; nucleotides outside the gene matches: 8. Germline CDR1 and CDR2: SEHNR and FQNEAQ (reference sequence). The CDR3 has 15 residues. The CDR3 nucleotides are TGTGCCAGCAGCGCTTTGGGACAGAGAAACACTGAAGCTTTCTTT. Protein product: CASSALGQRNTEAFF.

J is TRBJ2-1 and V is TRBV6-4, with 9 bases identical to TRBD2. The CDR3 consists of 23 residues. V trimming: 2 bases; J trimming: 4 bases; junction bases outside the gene matches: 27. CDR1 is MRHNA, CDR2 SNTAGT, per germline. CDR3 in amino acids: CASSDPVRKTRVSASGIYNEQFF. The DNA of the CDR3 is TGTGCCAGCAGTGACCCCGTAAGAAAAACCCGGGTTTCGGCTAGCGGGATTTACAATGAGCAGTTCTTC.

In DNA, the CDR3 is TGTGCCAGCAGTTTAGCAGGGCCCGGCTACGAGCAGTACTTC. Translated: CASSLAGPGYEQYF. The chain is built from TRBV28 and TRBJ2-7; tentatively, D is TRBD1 (5 bases). CDR1 and CDR2 (germline): MDHEN, SYDVKM. The V and J ends lost 2 bases and 3 bases respectively, with 11 bases between them. The CDR3 covers 14 residues.

This clone is a singleton in its sample. The chain links TRBV6-2 or TRBV6-3 to TRBJ1-6; 7 bases match TRBD1. The CDR3 totals 16 residues. V shed 6 bases and J 6 bases; nucleotides not matched to a gene: 11. Germline V gene sequence: CDR1 MNHEY, CDR2 SVGEGT. The CDR3 DNA sequence: TGTGCCAGCAGCAACCACAGGGGCAGTGGTAATTCACCCCTCCACTTT. This gives the protein CASSNHRGSGNSPLHF.